Listed below are T cell receptor beta chains from one sample, sequenced in a study of cytomegalovirus exposure and HLA in healthy donors. Repertoires were generated with immunoSEQ multiplex PCR, while TCRdb's copy carries only in-frame clones and drops some. The repertoire includes 150,000 to 200,000 clones, about nine tenths of them detected once, and roughly 2.6% sits in the top ten. The specimen sequenced was PBMCs. The source of these receptors is a man in his late teens or twenties in good health and CMV-seropositive. CDR3s include the opening cysteine and the closing phenylalanine or tryptophan. The D gene is left open where the match is weak. The size entry is marked missing in some rows and otherwise reads once, few, many or a size class.

cdr3_nt cdr3_aa d_call v_call cdr3_length j_call clone_size
TGTGCCAGCTCACCTCCCCTAGCGGCTAGCTCCTACAATGAGCAGTTCTTC CASSPPLAASSYNEQFF TRBD2 TRBV18 17 TRBJ2-1 once
TGTGCCAGCAGCTCCCCGACTAGCGGGGACTACAATGAGCAGTTCTTC CASSSPTSGDYNEQFF TRBD2 TRBV7-3 16 TRBJ2-1 NA
TGTGCCAGCAGCTTAGTTTCGCACAGGGGATACGGGGAGCTGTTTTTT CASSLVSHRGYGELFF TRBD1 TRBV7-9 16 TRBJ2-2 NA
TGTGCCAGCAGCGAGGGGACAGGGCGGCCCCAGCATTTT CASSEGTGRPQHF TRBD1 TRBV9 13 TRBJ1-5 NA
TGTGCCAGCAGCTTCTCCAGCGGGGGGGTGGGGCAAGAGACCCAGTACTTC CASSFSSGGVGQETQYF TRBD2 TRBV7-8 17 TRBJ2-5 NA
TGTGCCAGCAGTTACTCCCCCCAGATTGAAGCTTTCTTT CASSYSPQIEAFF NA TRBV6-5 13 TRBJ1-1 NA
TGTGCCAGCGGACGACAGGGGAGAAACACCATATATTTT CASGRQGRNTIYF TRBD1 TRBV7-2 13 TRBJ1-3 NA
TGTGCCAGCAGCCACGGTCTAGCGGGAGTTGGGACCCAGTACTTC CASSHGLAGVGTQYF TRBD2 TRBV4-2 15 TRBJ2-5 NA
TGCGCCAGCAGCTTACTAGCGGGGAAGGACAATGAGCAGTTCTTC CASSLLAGKDNEQFF TRBD2 TRBV5-1 15 TRBJ2-1 NA
TGTGCCAGCATCCTGTGGGGACTAGCATCCGAGGAGCAGTTCTTC CASILWGLASEEQFF TRBD2 TRBV7-8 15 TRBJ2-1 NA
TGTGCCAGTAGTATCACCTTCGGTGGTAATTCACCCCTCCACTTT CASSITFGGNSPLHF NA TRBV19 15 TRBJ1-6 few
TGTGCCAGCAGGAGGGGACAGGGTGTACAGGGCTACACCTTC CASRRGQGVQGYTF TRBD1 TRBV28 14 TRBJ1-2 NA
TGTGCCAGCAGCTTGGCGGCCCAAGAGACCCAGTACTTC CASSLAAQETQYF NA TRBV7-9 13 TRBJ2-5 once
TGTGCCAGCAGTTTCTTTGGGACAGGCAACTCCTACGAGCAGTACTTC CASSFFGTGNSYEQYF TRBD1 TRBV28 16 TRBJ2-7 NA
TGTGCCAGTAGTATTGACAGGGGTGGCTATGGCTACACCTTC CASSIDRGGYGYTF TRBD1 TRBV19 14 TRBJ1-2 few
TGCGCCAGCAGCTTTTATGGGACAGGGGACACTGAAGCTTTCTTT CASSFYGTGDTEAFF TRBD1 TRBV5-1 15 TRBJ1-1 NA
TGTGCCAGCAGCGTTATTGGGGGCGATGGCTACACCTTC CASSVIGGDGYTF NA TRBV28 13 TRBJ1-2 NA
TGTGCCAGCAGCTTAGAGGTCCCCGGCGGGAACATTCAGTACTTC CASSLEVPGGNIQYF NA TRBV13 15 TRBJ2-4 once
TGTGCCAGCAGCTCTCAGGGGGCAGACACCGGGGAGCTGTTTTTT CASSSQGADTGELFF TRBD1 TRBV5-6 15 TRBJ2-2 once
TGTGCCATCAGTGAGTCGGGATGGGGGTCAGGGGGCAATGAGCAGTTCTTC CAISESGWGSGGNEQFF TRBD1 TRBV10-3 17 TRBJ2-1 NA
TGTGCCAGTAGTACCCTTCCTAGCGGGGTTGGCAAAAACATTCAGTACTTC CASSTLPSGVGKNIQYF TRBD2 TRBV19 17 TRBJ2-4 NA
TGTGCCTGGGACTCCAGAGTTAACTATGGCTACACCTTC CAWDSRVNYGYTF NA TRBV30 13 TRBJ1-2 NA
TGCGCCAGCAGGTCCGGGACAGGGCAAGAGACCCAGTACTTC CASRSGTGQETQYF TRBD1 TRBV5-1 14 TRBJ2-5 NA
TGTGCCAGCAGCTTAGGAGGAGTCGTGGGAGAAATAGATACGCAGTATTTT CASSLGGVVGEIDTQYF NA TRBV5-8 17 TRBJ2-3 NA
TGTGCCAGCAGTCAAAGACAGGGACTTAGCAATCAGCCCCAGCATTTT CASSQRQGLSNQPQHF TRBD1 TRBV4-2 16 TRBJ1-5 NA
TGTGCCAGCAGAGGACTAGCGGGAGACAATGAGCAGTTCTTC CASRGLAGDNEQFF TRBD2 TRBV6-5 14 TRBJ2-1 NA
TGTGCTAGCAGCTTAGGAGGGGACAGGCGGGAGACCCAGTACTTC CASSLGGDRRETQYF TRBD1 TRBV7-7 15 TRBJ2-5 NA
TGTGCCAGCAGTACAGGGGTCCAGCCCCAGCATTTT CASSTGVQPQHF NA TRBV21-1 12 TRBJ1-5 NA
TGTGCCAGCAGCGTTAGCGGGAGGGACAATGAGCAGTTCTTC CASSVSGRDNEQFF TRBD2 TRBV9 14 TRBJ2-1 NA
TGCGCCAGCAGCCAAAGTCAGGCTAGCGGGAGGACAGATACGCAGTATTTT CASSQSQASGRTDTQYF TRBD2 TRBV4-1 17 TRBJ2-3 NA
TGTGCCAGCAGTTTAGCGGGAAAATACGAGCAGTACTTC CASSLAGKYEQYF NA TRBV27 13 TRBJ2-7 NA
TGTGCCAGCTCACCGAACCGGGTCTACGAGCAGTACTTC CASSPNRVYEQYF NA TRBV18 13 TRBJ2-7 NA
TGCGCCAGCAGGGGCGGGACAGATACGCAGTATTTT CASRGGTDTQYF NA TRBV5-1 12 TRBJ2-3 once
TGTGCCAGCAGCTTGGGTTCCCCAGGGGGAAACTATGGCTACACCTTC CASSLGSPGGNYGYTF TRBD1 TRBV5-4 16 TRBJ1-2 once
TGCGCCAGCAGCCAAGGAGGGGGGGGTCACACCGGGGAGCTGTTTTTT CASSQGGGGHTGELFF NA TRBV4-3 16 TRBJ2-2 NA
TGTGCCAGCAGCTTAGGACAGATCTCCTACGAGCAGTACTTC CASSLGQISYEQYF NA TRBV7-2 14 TRBJ2-7 once
TGTGCCAGCAGCTCTCTAGCGGGACTCGATGAGCAGTTCTTC CASSSLAGLDEQFF TRBD2 TRBV7-2 14 TRBJ2-1 NA
TGTGCCAGCAGACCCGGTACTACCTACGAGCAGTACTTC CASRPGTTYEQYF NA TRBV28 13 TRBJ2-7 NA
TGCGCCAGCAGCCGAGATACTAGCGGGGGAGAGACCCAGTACTTC CASSRDTSGGETQYF TRBD2 TRBV5-1 15 TRBJ2-5 NA
TGCGCCAGCAGCACCGGACAGGGTACCTACGAGCAGTACTTC CASSTGQGTYEQYF TRBD1 TRBV5-1 14 TRBJ2-7 NA
TGTGCCAGCAGCCCCGGCGGGGCCCCCACAGATACGCAGTATTTT CASSPGGAPTDTQYF NA TRBV5-4 15 TRBJ2-3 NA
TGCGCCAGCAGCCAAGTGTCCAGGGGCACAGAGACCCAGTACTTC CASSQVSRGTETQYF NA TRBV4-1 15 TRBJ2-5 NA
TGTGCCAGCAGCTTAATTGGGGCGGGGACCTACAATGAGCAGTTCTTC CASSLIGAGTYNEQFF NA TRBV7-3 16 TRBJ2-1 NA
TGTGCCAGCAGACGAATCCCCCACAGGGGAAAGGGTGTCCTAGTCTACACCTTC CASRRIPHRGKGVLVYTF TRBD1 TRBV27 18 TRBJ1-2 once
TGTGCCAGTAGTCCCCCCGGCAGGGCGTATCAGCCCCAGCATTTT CASSPPGRAYQPQHF NA TRBV19 15 TRBJ1-5 NA
TGTGCCAGCAGCTTAGGGGGACTAGCGATGGGCAATGAGCAGTTCTTC CASSLGGLAMGNEQFF TRBD2 TRBV7-6 16 TRBJ2-1 once
TGTGCTAGTGGTCGGGGGGGTGAGACTGAAGCTTTCTTT CASGRGGETEAFF NA TRBV12-5 13 TRBJ1-1 NA
TGTGCCAGCAGTAGGGAGTGGGTGGGGACCCAGTACTTC CASSREWVGTQYF NA TRBV6-5 13 TRBJ2-5 few
TGCGCCAGCAGCCAAGAAACCTGGGCCGATACGCAGTATTTT CASSQETWADTQYF NA TRBV4-3 14 TRBJ2-3 NA
TGTGCCAGCAGCTTGGGGACAGCCTACGAGCAGTACTTC CASSLGTAYEQYF TRBD1 TRBV7-6 13 TRBJ2-7 NA
TGCGCCAGCAGCCAAGTTCCCTCTCTAGCGGAACAACCCTACGAGCAGTACTTC CASSQVPSLAEQPYEQYF TRBD2 TRBV4-3 18 TRBJ2-7 NA
TGTGCCAGCTCACCATTCAAAGGCGGAATGAACACTGAAGCTTTCTTT CASSPFKGGMNTEAFF NA TRBV18 16 TRBJ1-1 NA